The T cell receptor (beta chain) under discussion was sequenced for a study of shared clonotypes between healthy human individuals. Study conclusions and caveats: The study drew on few donors, limiting represented genetic and exposure-history diversity.

V shed 1 base, J shed 4 bases, and the junction held 6 bases outside the gene matches. Germline V gene lookup returns CDR1 SEHNR and CDR2 FQNEAQ (reference sequence). CDR3 length: 16 residues. Assay used: immunoSEQ multiplex PCR; TCRdb lists only in-frame clones, some missing. The data contain about 2.1 million clones, around 93% of them seen just once; the ten biggest clones take up about 1.6%. Naivety among CD8 cells was defined by CD45RO negativity and positive CCR7 selection, thereby excluding terminally differentiated effector memory CD45RA+ cells. Only one count was recorded for this clone. Its target is not known.

The receptor's source is a man aged 18 to 29 in good health. Some clones in this sample may be carry-over from other donors' samples. The genes are TRBV7-9 and TRBJ2-2, with TRBD2 matching 7 bases. Sequenced material: naive CD8+ T cells from PBMCs. The CDR3 DNA reads TGTGCCAGCAGCTTAGGACCCGGCGGGGGCACCGGGGAGCTGTTTTTT. This encodes CASSLGPGGGTGELFF. Full variable domain (outside the CDR3, taken from reference TRBV7-9 and TRBJ2-2): DTGVSQNPRHKITKRGQNVTFRCDPISEHNRLYWYRQTLGQGPEFLTYFQNEAQLEKSRLLSDRFSAERPKGSFSTLEIQRTEQGDSAMYLCASSLGPGGGTGELFFGEGSRLTVL.